The 22 T cell receptor beta chains presented below share a single source sample, sequenced in a study of T cell repertoires in cytomegalovirus infection (dated by TCRdb to between 2018 and 2021). The data were produced on an Illumina HiSeq 1500. TCRdb reprocessing: public reads trimmed at Q25 with fastp, clones called with MiXCR, in-frame beta chains kept. CDR3 protein duplicates are merged, each entry listing the most common genes and DNA. The sample table shows under 200,000 distinct CDR3 sequences, and roughly 9% are seen once. The ten largest clones represent about 4.6% of the sample. Source material: PBMCs. The source of these receptors is a human donor in good health (CMV status not recorded). Some clones in this sample may be carry-over from other donors' samples.

In its sample, this clonotype was seen many times. This sequence joins TRBV15 and TRBJ2-6; no reliable D call. The V end lost 0 bases, the J end lost 4 bases, and 10 bases lay between the germline ends. The germline V gene encodes CDR1 LNHNV and CDR2 YYDKDF (reference sequence). CDR3 length: 16 amino acids. The CDR3 DNA reads TGTGCCACCAGCAGAGATTTAGACTCCGGGGCCAACGTCCTGACTTTC. It is translated as CATSRDLDSGANVLTF.

This clonotype was observed at least ten times. The CDR3 spells CASSFNGGNTEAFF. CDR3 coding DNA: TGTGCCAGCAGTTTTAACGGGGGGAACACTGAAGCTTTCTTT. The rearrangement joins TRBV12-3 or TRBV12-4 to TRBJ1-1; the D gene is possibly TRBD1 (5 bases). The CDR3 spans 14 residues. V dropped 3 bases and J dropped 1 base, with 9 bases sitting between them.

There are many counts of this clonotype. This chain uses TRBV7-2 with TRBJ1-2; D is undetermined. Germline CDR1 SGHTA, CDR2 FQGNSA. The CDR3 contains 15 residues. V lost 2 bases, J lost 5 bases, and 15 bases lay in between. For the CDR3, the DNA is TGTGCCAGCAGCTTAAGTCCCGCAACCGGGTATGGCTACACCTTC. Its protein is CASSLSPATGYGYTF.

This clonotype was counted at least ten times. V usage is TRBV7-2 and J usage is TRBJ1-1, with D possibly matching TRBD1 (6 bases). V dropped 5 bases and J dropped 2 bases, with 12 bases sitting between them. The CDR3 sequence is 14 residues long. Germline V gene sequence: CDR1 SGHTA, CDR2 FQGNSA. CDR3 in amino acids: CASSLTGINTEAFF. For the CDR3, the DNA is TGTGCCAGCAGCCTAACAGGGATAAACACTGAAGCTTTCTTT.

This chain uses TRBV5-1 with TRBJ2-1, with 13 nucleotides matching TRBD2. Germline loops: CDR1 SGHRS, CDR2 YFSETQ. The CDR3 contains 16 residues. The trim removed 4 bases at V and 6 bases at J, leaving 7 bases unmatched. CDR3 coding DNA: TGCGCCAGCAGCAGGACCGGGACTAGCGGGATCAATGAGCAGTTCTTC. This sequence encodes CASSRTGTSGINEQFF.

This clonotype has only a few counts. This chain connects TRBV6-2 or TRBV6-3 to TRBJ2-3; 7 bases fit TRBD2. In germline, CDR1 is MNHEY, CDR2 SVGEGT. This CDR3 contains 17 residues. The J segment lost 2 bases and the V segment lost 6 bases, leaving 14 bases of the junction unmatched. The CDR3 region is CASRTLGLPKNTDTQYF. Written as DNA, the CDR3 is TGTGCCAGCAGAACCCTGGGACTACCTAAAAACACAGATACGCAGTATTTT.

The table lists this clonotype with many counts. The rearrangement joins TRBV20-1 to TRBJ1-6; 9 bases match TRBD1. The junction had 11 bases not matched to a gene; V was cut back by 6 bases and J by 11 bases. The CDR3 runs to 14 residues. The germline V gene has CDR1 DFQATT and CDR2 SNEGSKA (reference sequence). The DNA for the CDR3 is TGCAGTGCCCCGGGACAGGGAATCAGGACACCCCTCCACTTT. This gives the protein CSAPGQGIRTPLHF.

This clonotype has ten or more counts. The chain employs TRBV20-1 and TRBJ1-2; D remains unclear. The CDR3 spans 12 residues. CDR1 and CDR2 from the germline V gene are DFQATT and SNEGSKA (reference sequence). The germline V and J ends were trimmed by 4 bases and 4 bases, with 10 bases remaining between them. The CDR3, as DNA: TGCAGTGCTACCGACGGCCGCTATGGCTACACCTTC. Its protein product is CSATDGRYGYTF.

This clonotype was seen at least ten times. V usage is TRBV4-3 and J usage is TRBJ1-6; no clear D gene. CDR3 size: 13 residues. Trimming removed 4 bases at V and 14 bases at J, with 15 bases between. Germline V gene lookup returns CDR1 LGHNA and CDR2 YSLEER. The CDR3 is CASSRAQAGALHF. CDR3 nucleotide sequence: TGCGCCAGCAGCCGCGCTCAGGCGGGAGCCCTCCACTTT.

There are a few counts of this clonotype. This chain joins TRBV19 and TRBJ1-5; D is ambiguous. V shed 5 bases and J shed 0 bases, with 11 bases lying between them. The CDR3 totals 15 residues. Germline V gene lookup returns CDR1 LNHDA and CDR2 SQIVND (reference sequence). The CDR3 DNA sequence: TGTGCCAGTAGTCTAAGGGATTATAGCAATCAGCCCCAGCATTTT. Residues: CASSLRDYSNQPQHF.

This clonotype was seen repeatedly, ten times or more. The chain links TRBV28 to TRBJ2-3; D not resolved. The CDR3 contains 13 residues. V was cut by 6 bases and J by 4 bases, with 11 bases left in between. CDR1 and CDR2 from the germline V gene are MDHEN and SYDVKM. DNA for the CDR3: TGTGCCAGCAGCTTGAAAGCCCCAGATACGCAGTATTTT. Translation gives CASSLKAPDTQYF.

The V and J genes are TRBV7-2 and TRBJ2-7; 11 bases are a match to TRBD2. This CDR3 spans 18 amino acids. V shed 1 base and J 4 bases; nucleotides not matched to a gene: 12. Germline CDR1 and CDR2: SGHTA and FQGNSA. The CDR3 spells CASSLGRSSGGALYEQYF. The CDR3 DNA follows: TGTGCCAGCAGCTTAGGTCGCAGTAGCGGGGGGGCCCTGTACGAGCAGTACTTC.

This clonotype was recorded a few times. The V and J genes are TRBV19 and TRBJ2-7; 8 bases align to TRBD1. This CDR3 is built from 14 residues. The junction had 5 bases not matched to a gene; V was cut back by 5 bases and J by 2 bases. Germline V gene data show CDR1 as LNHDA and CDR2 as SQIVND (reference sequence). CDR3 sequence reads: CASSPWTGPYEQYF. CDR3 coding DNA: TGTGCCAGTAGTCCCTGGACAGGGCCCTACGAGCAGTACTTC.

This clonotype was detected many times. The V and J genes are TRBV7-2 and TRBJ2-2, with 12 bases aligning to TRBD2. The germline V gene encodes CDR1 SGHTA and CDR2 FQGNSA. The CDR3 extends over 16 amino acids. V was pared by 5 bases and J by 4 bases, with 5 bases of the junction left unmatched. CDR3 sequence: CASSALAGGVTGELFF. The CDR3 nucleotides are TGTGCCAGCAGCGCTCTAGCGGGAGGGGTCACCGGGGAGCTGTTTTTT.

This clonotype has ten or more counts. V gene TRBV7-2 combines with J gene TRBJ2-5; 9 bases match TRBD1. The CDR3 sequence is 15 residues long. Trimming cost V 6 bases and J 5 bases; bases outside gene matches: 10. Germline assignment: CDR1 SGHTA and CDR2 FQGNSA. CDR3 protein: CASSRHRGQYETQYF. CDR3 bases: TGTGCCAGCAGTCGCCACAGGGGGCAATATGAGACCCAGTACTTC.

The V gene is TRBV6-1, the J gene TRBJ2-1; D is possibly TRBD2 (6 bases). This CDR3 is 14 amino acids long. V lost 2 bases to trimming and J lost 3 bases, with 8 bases between them. Per the germline V gene, CDR1 is MNHNS and CDR2 is SASEGT. The CDR3 protein is CASSEREFYNEQFF. The CDR3 DNA reads as TGTGCCAGCAGTGAACGGGAGTTCTACAATGAGCAGTTCTTC.

This chain links TRBV28 with TRBJ2-7; D unclear. CDR1 and CDR2 from the germline V gene are MDHEN and SYDVKM. This CDR3 is 14 amino acids long. Trimming stripped 2 bases from V and 4 bases from J, with 12 bases between. The CDR3: CASSLEVTKYEQYF. The DNA for the CDR3 is TGTGCCAGCAGTTTAGAGGTGACAAAGTACGAGCAGTACTTC.

In this sample, this clonotype turned up many times. The rearrangement uses TRBV7-2 and TRBJ1-2; D is uncertain. V was cut by 1 base and J by 8 bases, with 14 bases left in between. Germline-derived CDR1 and CDR2 are SGHTA and FQGNSA. This CDR3 contains 14 residues. The DNA for the CDR3 is TGTGCCAGCAGCTTAGAGAGGCAGTCGCGAGGCTACACCTTC. Protein: CASSLERQSRGYTF.

This clonotype was detected many times. This chain joins TRBV7-2 and TRBJ2-5, with 9 bases lining up with TRBD2. Germline CDR1 is SGHTA and CDR2 is FQGNSA. The CDR3 has 14 amino acids. V gave up 5 bases and J gave up 5 bases; unmatched junction bases: 6. The CDR3 DNA follows: TGTGCCAGCAGCCAAATAGCGGGAGTGGAGACCCAGTACTTC. Protein sequence: CASSQIAGVETQYF.

Many counts were recorded for this clonotype. This chain connects TRBV5-4 to TRBJ2-1; perhaps TRBD1 as D (6 bases). Deletions cut 5 bases from V and 13 bases from J, with 16 bases between. Per the germline V gene, CDR1 is SGHNT and CDR2 is YYREEE (reference sequence). The CDR3 is made up of 12 amino acids. The CDR3 region has the DNA TGTGCCAGCAGTCTTACAAACAGGGTACAGTTCTTC. Translation gives CASSLTNRVQFF. The full variable domain, with the rest looked up from reference TRBV5-4 and TRBJ2-1, is ETGVTQSPTHLIKTRGQQVTLRCSSQSGHNTVSWYQQALGQGPQFIFQYYREEENGRGNFPPRFSGLQFPNYSSELNVNALELDDSALYLCASSLTNRVQFFGPGTRLTVL.

This clonotype was counted at least ten times. The J gene is TRBJ2-3, the V gene TRBV7-2, with a weak D call TRBD2 (6 bases). Trimming left V 2 bases short and J 4 bases short, with 7 bases between. From germline, CDR1 is SGHTA and CDR2 FQGNSA. The CDR3 is 13 residues long. CDR3 sequence (DNA): TGTGCCAGCAGCTTATCGGGGGCAGATACGCAGTATTTT. It encodes CASSLSGADTQYF.

This clonotype was counted only a few times. V is TRBV5-8 and J is TRBJ1-4; D is undetermined. Per germline, CDR1 SGHTS and CDR2 YDEGEE. CDR3 length: 14 residues. With 0 bases removed from V and 10 bases from J, the gap between germline ends came to 13 bases. CDR3 residues: CASSLDLGSGKLFF. DNA of the CDR3: TGTGCCAGCAGCTTGGATTTGGGCTCTGGAAAACTGTTTTTT.